Shown below are 21 T cell receptor beta chains from a single sample sequenced in a study of IL-17A CD8 T cells in psoriatic arthritis synovium. The assay was immunoSEQ multiplex PCR, and TCRdb's table has in-frame clones only and misses some. The sample yields around 2,000 clones, approximately 69% seen once. Psoriatic arthritis patients had synovial fluid drawn from joints that were actively inflamed. Material for sequencing was memory CD8+ T cells from synovial fluid. Subset denoted: bulk memory CD8+ T cells (CD45RA-CD27+/- and CD45RA+CD27-). Source of these receptors: a human donor with psoriatic arthritis.

The CDR3, as DNA: TGTGCCTGGAGTTCCCTAGCGGGGGTGGGGGATACGCAGTATTTT. Protein: CAWSSLAGVGDTQYF. V is TRBV30 and J is TRBJ2-3, with 10 bases identical to TRBD2. With 2 bases clipped from V and 6 bases from J, the junction kept 8 bases outside the gene matches. The CDR3 loop spans 15 amino acids. Per the germline V gene, CDR1 is GTSNPN and CDR2 is SVGIG (reference sequence).

The chain links TRBV6-5 to TRBJ1-6; tentatively, D is TRBD1 (5 bases). V gave up 3 bases and J gave up 6 bases, with 12 bases separating them. Germline CDR1 reads MNHEY; CDR2 reads SVGAGI. The CDR3 contains 15 residues. CDR3 DNA sequence: TGTGCCAGCAGTTATGAGGCAGGGACTAATTCACCCCTCCACTTT. This codes for CASSYEAGTNSPLHF.

The rearrangement uses TRBV27 and TRBJ2-7, with TRBD1 as a possible D gene (5 bases). CDR1 and CDR2 (germline): MNHEY, SMNVEV (reference sequence). The CDR3 sequence is 14 residues long. The V end lost 6 bases, the J end lost 5 bases, and 17 bases lay between the germline ends. The CDR3: CASRRGAPLNEQYF. The CDR3 coding sequence is TGTGCCAGCAGAAGGGGTGCCCCTCTGAACGAGCAGTACTTC.

This chain links TRBV7-3 with TRBJ2-7; a possible D gene is TRBD2 (6 bases). V lost 2 bases, J lost 2 bases, and 16 bases lay in between. In germline, CDR1 is SGHTA, CDR2 FQGTGA. The CDR3 has 16 residues. CDR3 amino acids: CASSLGPAGSAYEQYF. The CDR3 nucleotides read TGTGCCAGCAGCTTAGGCCCAGCGGGTTCCGCCTACGAGCAGTACTTC.

As regards this clone: This sample includes further DNA sequences coding for the same CDR3. V usage is TRBV9 and J usage is TRBJ2-2; D is unresolved. This CDR3 has 12 amino acids. Germline assignment: CDR1 SGDLS and CDR2 YYNGEE. V lost 0 bases and J lost 5, with 2 bases in between. The CDR3 loop reads CASSVGTGELFF. In DNA, the CDR3 is TGTGCCAGCAGCGTAGGGACCGGGGAGCTGTTTTTT.

V is TRBV6-1 and J is TRBJ1-6, with 7 positions matching TRBD1. The V gene's germline CDR1 is MNHNS and CDR2 SASEGT. The CDR3 extends over 17 amino acids. J gave up 0 bases and V 3 bases, and 5 bases lay outside the gene matches. CDR3: CASSDGTASSYNSPLHF. The CDR3, as DNA: TGTGCCAGCAGTGACGGGACAGCGAGCTCCTATAATTCACCCCTCCACTTT.

The chain employs TRBV27 and TRBJ2-7; 7 nucleotides match TRBD1. Germline V gene data show CDR1 as MNHEY and CDR2 as SMNVEV (reference sequence). After removal of 6 bases from V and 1 base from J, the junction contained 9 bases not matched to a gene. This CDR3 region has 15 residues. The CDR3 DNA reads TGTGCCAGCAGACTTGGGGTACAGGGGTCCTACGAGCAGTACTTC. It specifies CASRLGVQGSYEQYF.

V and J are TRBV6-5 and TRBJ2-7; D is uncertain. V was pared by 5 bases and J by 2 bases, with 10 bases between. Germline V gene data show CDR1 as MNHEY and CDR2 as SVGAGI. The CDR3 length is 13 residues. CDR3 residues: CASSTIVPYEQYF. The CDR3 DNA follows: TGTGCCAGCAGTACCATAGTCCCCTACGAGCAGTACTTC.

The rearrangement uses TRBV27 and TRBJ2-3; D ambiguous. This CDR3 contains 14 residues. Germline V lookup: CDR1 MNHEY, CDR2 SMNVEV (reference sequence). Trimming left V 3 bases short and J 2 bases short, with 9 bases between. CDR3 bases: TGTGCCAGCAGTTTTTACTGGAACACAGATACGCAGTATTTT. The encoded protein is CASSFYWNTDTQYF.

V is TRBV7-6 and J is TRBJ2-7; 11 nucleotides match TRBD1. The CDR3 length is 15 residues. V trimming: 0 bases; J trimming: 4 bases; junction bases outside the gene matches: 2. Germline CDR1 is SGHVS and CDR2 is FNYEAQ. The CDR3 DNA follows: TGTGCCAGCAGCTTAGCCGGGACAGGGGGTTACGAGCAGTACTTC. Protein: CASSLAGTGGYEQYF.

The rearrangement links TRBV28 to TRBJ1-5; no clear D. The CDR3 runs to 15 residues. Germline V gene sequence: CDR1 MDHEN, CDR2 SYDVKM. V lost 2 bases and J lost 2, with 10 bases in between. CDR3 sequence (DNA): TGTGCCAGCAGTTTAGGGTGGAGTCGCAATCAGCCCCAGCATTTT. Translated: CASSLGWSRNQPQHF.

V is TRBV13 and J is TRBJ2-1, with D unclear. Germline V lookup: CDR1 PRHDT, CDR2 FYEKMQ (reference sequence). This CDR3 is 13 amino acids long. V lost 3 bases and J lost 9, with 12 bases in between. The chain's CDR3 is CASSFPLGFEQFF. The DNA of the CDR3 is TGTGCCAGCAGCTTCCCCCTAGGCTTTGAGCAGTTCTTC.

The J gene is TRBJ1-2, the V gene TRBV25-1; D gene uncertain. V was trimmed by 2 bases and J by 8 bases, leaving 6 bases between them. The CDR3 loop spans 11 amino acids. Germline loops: CDR1 MGHDK, CDR2 SYGVNS. This CDR3 reads CASSENGGYTF. CDR3 nucleotide sequence: TGTGCCAGCAGTGAAAACGGCGGCTACACCTTC.

The chain couples TRBV27 to TRBJ2-5, with D possibly TRBD2 on 6 matching bases. The V gene lost 8 bases and the J gene lost 1 base, with 14 bases spanning the gap. The germline gives CDR1 MNHEY, CDR2 SMNVEV (reference sequence). This CDR3 comprises 14 residues. CDR3 in DNA: TGTGCCAGCGCACGATTGGGACTCCAAGAGACCCAGTACTTC. Its translation is CASARLGLQETQYF.

The J gene is TRBJ2-6, the V gene TRBV19; the D is unclear. The V gene lost 6 bases and the J gene lost 1 base, with 10 bases spanning the gap. The CDR3 is 15 amino acids. CDR1 is LNHDA, CDR2 SQIVND, per germline (reference sequence). This chain's CDR3 is CASRLRVSGANVLTF. In DNA form, the CDR3 reads TGTGCCAGTAGGCTTAGGGTATCTGGGGCCAACGTCCTGACTTTC.

This clone showed up just a few times. Other DNA variants within this sample encode the same CDR3. The chain joins TRBV27 to TRBJ2-7; D is possibly TRBD2 (5 bases). Trimming took off 3 bases at V and 7 bases at J, with 10 bases between the two ends. The CDR3 totals 12 residues. The germline V gene has CDR1 MNHEY and CDR2 SMNVEV (reference sequence). The CDR3 DNA reads as TGTGCCAGCAGTTTCGGGGTAGGGGAGCAGTACTTC. Residues: CASSFGVGEQYF.

This chain links TRBV30 with TRBJ2-7; 8 nucleotides match TRBD1. Trimming took 5 bases from V and 6 from J; bases not matched to a gene: 3. The V gene's germline CDR1 is GTSNPN and CDR2 SVGIG (reference sequence). The length of the CDR3 is 11 residues. CDR3 amino acids: CAWGQGTEQYF. In nucleotides, the CDR3 is TGTGCCTGGGGACAGGGAACCGAGCAGTACTTC.

The chain couples TRBV11-2 to TRBJ1-1, with unresolved D. The CDR3 extends over 13 amino acids. Germline V gives CDR1 SGHAT, CDR2 FQNNGV. V lost 4 bases, J lost 0 bases, and 6 bases lay in between. DNA of the CDR3: TGTGCCAGCAGCTATCATATGAACACTGAAGCTTTCTTT. It yields the protein CASSYHMNTEAFF. Based on the CDR3 plus reference TRBV11-2 and TRBJ1-1, the full variable domain is EAGVAQSPRYKIIEKRQSVAFWCNPISGHATLYWYQQILGQGPKLLIQFQNNGVVDDSQLPKDRFSAERLKGVDSTLKIQPAKLEDSAVYLCASSYHMNTEAFFGQGTRLTVV.

CDR3 sequence: CASSPWDRGLYEQYF. Here the CDR3 DNA reads TGTGCCAGCAGCCCCTGGGACAGGGGGCTCTACGAGCAGTACTTC. The rearrangement uses TRBV9 and TRBJ2-7; 12 bases fit TRBD1. The CDR3 sequence is 15 residues long. The germline CDR1 and CDR2 sequences are SGDLS and YYNGEE. Trimming at V came to 4 bases and at J to 3 bases, leaving 5 bases not matched to a gene.

As DNA, the CDR3 is TGTGCCAGCAGCACAACAGGGGACCCTAACTATGGCTACACCTTC. Translating it yields CASSTTGDPNYGYTF. V is TRBV7-9 and J is TRBJ1-2; 7 bases agree with TRBD1. This CDR3 contains 15 residues. The trim removed 5 bases at V and 0 bases at J, leaving 6 bases unmatched. Per the germline V gene, CDR1 is SEHNR and CDR2 is FQNEAQ (reference sequence).

The chain couples TRBV7-2 to TRBJ1-1, with D perhaps TRBD1 (6 bases). V lost 5 bases to trimming and J lost 0 bases, with 13 bases between them. Germline CDR1 SGHTA, CDR2 FQGNSA. This CDR3 contains 15 residues. The CDR3 region has the DNA TGTGCCAGCAGCCATCGGCAGGGGATGAACACTGAAGCTTTCTTT. Amino acids: CASSHRQGMNTEAFF.